This T cell receptor (beta chain) was sequenced for a study of Graves' ophthalmopathy and Graves' hyperthyroidism. This clonotype has at least ten counts. From RNA, the CDR3 regions of TCR beta chains were amplified and sequenced. HTBI primers served in a first-round RT-PCR, which a second-round multiplex PCR followed. TCRdb independently ran MiXCR on the multiplex PCR reads; one entry per CDR3 protein. Of roughly 410,000 distinct CDR3 sequences in the sample, 15% were seen once. J gave up 5 bases and V 4 bases, and 8 bases lay outside the gene matches. CDR1 and CDR2 (germline): LNHDA, SQIVND (reference sequence). CDR3 length: 15 residues.

This clonotype originated in a woman in her late teens or twenties with stable Graves' hyperthyroidism. This chain uses TRBV19 with TRBJ1-2, with 9 bases that match TRBD1. Material for sequencing was peripheral blood. For the CDR3, the DNA is TGTGCCAGTAGTACACCGGGACAGGGCACGTATGGCTACACCTTC. Translating gives CASSTPGQGTYGYTF.